Shown below are 25 T cell receptor beta chains from a single sample sequenced in a study of blood T cell repertoires in COVID-19. The table came from immunoSEQ multiplex PCR; TCRdb's copy has only in-frame clones and leaves some out. Seen here are some 160,000 clones, around 89% observed once, and the top ten hold 2% to 2.5%. The sequencing sample was made of peripheral blood. The receptors originated from a man in his forties or fifties who had recovered from COVID-19.

The gene calls are TRBV19 and TRBJ1-5, with a possible D match to TRBD1 (5 bases). The CDR3 sequence is 14 residues long. Trimming took off 4 bases at V and 7 bases at J, with 14 bases between the two ends. Per the germline V gene, CDR1 is LNHDA and CDR2 is SQIVND (reference sequence). The CDR3, as DNA: TGTGCCAGTAGTAGCAGGGTGGATGGACAGCCCCAGCATTTT. Translated, it gives CASSSRVDGQPQHF.

The CDR3 bases are TGTGCCAGCAGTTACAGAGGACAGAATCAGCCCCAGCATTTT. Translated: CASSYRGQNQPQHF. This chain connects TRBV6-2 or TRBV6-3 to TRBJ1-5; possible D gene TRBD1, 6 bases. Germline lookup yields CDR1 MNHEY and CDR2 SVGEGT. The CDR3 is 14 amino acids. With 2 bases removed from V and 4 bases from J, the gap between germline ends came to 9 bases.

The CDR3 nucleotides read TGTGCCAGCAGTTACCAGACGGCGGATAATTCACCCCTCCACTTT. It codes for CASSYQTADNSPLHF. The chain recombines TRBV6-2 or TRBV6-3 with TRBJ1-6; D is ambiguous. Trimming pared 2 bases from V and 5 bases from J, leaving 10 bases between. The CDR3 covers 15 residues. CDR1 is MNHEY, CDR2 SVGEGT, per germline.

The CDR3 coding sequence is TGTGCCACCAGCAGAGAACAACGGGTGATGGGCACAGATACGCAGTATTTT. Translation gives CATSREQRVMGTDTQYF. The rearrangement links TRBV15 to TRBJ2-3; D not resolved. Trimming cost V 0 bases and J 1 base, with 14 bases left between them. The CDR3 has 17 residues. The germline V gene has CDR1 LNHNV and CDR2 YYDKDF (reference sequence).

V is TRBV19 and J is TRBJ1-5, with TRBD1 matching over 7 bases. Germline V gene lookup returns CDR1 LNHDA and CDR2 SQIVND (reference sequence). The CDR3 extends over 16 amino acids. The trim removed 1 base at V and 3 bases at J, leaving 6 bases unmatched. Here the CDR3 reads CASSIGSRGINQPQHF. The CDR3 DNA is TGTGCCAGTAGTATAGGTTCCAGGGGGATCAATCAGCCCCAGCATTTT. Combining the CDR3 with reference TRBV19 and TRBJ1-5 gives the whole variable domain DGGITQSPKYLFRKEGQNVTLSCEQNLNHDAMYWYRQDPGQGLRLIYYSQIVNDFQKGDIAEGYSVSREKKESFPLTVTSAQKNPTAFYLCASSIGSRGINQPQHFGDGTRLSIL.

Points on this clone: One end of the junction does not line up with germline, which may come from a read error. The rearrangement joins TRBV28 to TRBJ1-5; the D is unclear. The CDR3 covers 11 residues. The germline V gene has CDR1 MDHEN and CDR2 SYDVKM. Written as DNA, the CDR3 is TGTGCCAGCAGTTTATCGTTTCTTGGTGGCTTT. Protein sequence: CASSLSFLGGF.

V and J are TRBV24-1 and TRBJ1-5; 7 nucleotides agree with TRBD1. The V and J ends lost 3 bases and 6 bases, in that order; junction bases with no gene match: 7. CDR1 is KGHDR and CDR2 is SFDVKD in the germline V gene. CDR3 size: 15 residues. This CDR3 reads CATSDATGTAQPQHF. CDR3 nucleotides: TGTGCCACCAGTGATGCGACAGGGACGGCTCAGCCCCAGCATTTT.

In DNA form, the CDR3 reads TGTGCCTGGCGGTGGGGGGCAACTAATGAAAAACTGTTTTTT. This codes for CAWRWGATNEKLFF. The genes are TRBV30 and TRBJ1-4, with D perhaps matching TRBD1 (5 bases). The germline V and J ends were trimmed by 5 bases and 0 bases, with 10 bases remaining between them. Germline CDR1 is GTSNPN and CDR2 is SVGIG (reference sequence). This CDR3 region has 14 residues.

This clone has more than one count but fewer than ten. The rearrangement links TRBV25-1 to TRBJ2-4, with 12 bases aligning to TRBD1. CDR1 is MGHDK, CDR2 SYGVNS, per germline. The CDR3 is made up of 15 amino acids. The V segment lost 4 bases and the J segment 5 bases; nucleotides outside the gene matches: 3. The CDR3 sequence is CASSAGTGGQNIQYF. CDR3 DNA sequence: TGTGCCAGCAGTGCAGGGACAGGGGGCCAAAACATTCAGTACTTC.

This rearrangement joins TRBV9 to TRBJ2-2; 11 bases map to TRBD1. CDR1 and CDR2 from the germline V gene are SGDLS and YYNGEE. J lost 6 bases, V lost 6 bases, and 7 bases had no gene match. The CDR3 runs 15 residues. CDR3 sequence reads: CASTAGQGASGELFF. The CDR3, as DNA: TGTGCCAGCACCGCCGGACAGGGGGCATCCGGGGAGCTGTTTTTT. Full variable domain (outside the CDR3, taken from reference TRBV9 and TRBJ2-2): DSGVTQTPKHLITATGQRVTLRCSPRSGDLSVYWYQQSLDQGLQFLIQYYNGEERAKGNILERFSAQQFPDLHSELNLSSLELGDSALYFCASTAGQGASGELFFGEGSRLTVL.

The J gene is TRBJ1-1, the V gene TRBV4-1; 10 positions agree with TRBD1. In germline, CDR1 is MGHRA, CDR2 YSYEKL. V was pared by 0 bases and J by 2 bases, with 3 bases of the junction left unmatched. This CDR3 has 16 amino acids. The CDR3 region is CASSQEGTGVNTEAFF. In DNA, the CDR3 is TGCGCCAGCAGCCAAGAAGGGACAGGGGTTAACACTGAAGCTTTCTTT.

The rearrangement joins TRBV23-1 to TRBJ2-2; 8 bases match TRBD1. TRBV23-1 is placed among ORFs of uncertain function. The trim removed 7 bases at V and 2 bases at J, leaving 12 bases unmatched. This CDR3 is 17 amino acids long. DNA of the CDR3: TGCGCCAGCACCGCAAACCAGGGGGCGTCAAACACCGGGGAGCTGTTTTTT. Residues: CASTANQGASNTGELFF.

This chain uses TRBV7-9 with TRBJ1-3, with TRBD1 matching over 9 bases. The CDR3 spans 14 residues. The germline V gene has CDR1 SEHNR and CDR2 FQNEAQ (reference sequence). V gave up 4 bases and J gave up 4 bases; unmatched junction bases: 2. The CDR3 region has the DNA TGTGCCAGCAGCTCCGGGACAGGGGGAAACACCATATATTTT. It codes for CASSSGTGGNTIYF.

V usage is TRBV5-1 and J usage is TRBJ2-7, with 7 positions matching TRBD2. With 1 base clipped from V and 2 bases from J, the junction kept 18 bases outside the gene matches. Germline CDR1 reads SGHRS; CDR2 reads YFSETQ. This CDR3 is built from 19 residues. CDR3 DNA: TGCGCCAGCAGCTTGATTCCGGGGGGAGGTAGCGGACGTGCCTACGAGCAGTACTTC. Its protein product is CASSLIPGGGSGRAYEQYF.

This chain uses TRBV25-1 with TRBJ1-4; possibly TRBD1 for D (6 bases). The germline gives CDR1 MGHDK, CDR2 SYGVNS. This CDR3 region has 15 residues. Trimming stripped 3 bases from V and 6 bases from J, with 14 bases between. This CDR3 reads CASSDLRPGDEKLFF. The CDR3 bases are TGTGCCAGCAGTGATCTCAGACCAGGGGATGAAAAACTGTTTTTT.

The chain links TRBV21-1 to TRBJ1-1; the D call of TRBD1 is as the table states it, not checked on the DNA. TRBV21-1 is listed as a pseudogene. There are 14 residues in the CDR3. This CDR3 is CASSKVKQGAEAFF. In DNA form, the CDR3 reads TGTGCCAGCAGCAAAGTCAAACAGGGGGCTGAAGCTTTCTTT.

The chain combines TRBV9 with TRBJ1-4; TRBD1 matches at 9 bases. Germline assignment: CDR1 SGDLS and CDR2 YYNGEE. V gave up 3 bases and J gave up 7 bases; unmatched junction bases: 7. The CDR3 extends over 15 amino acids. The DNA for the CDR3 is TGTGCCAGCAGCGACGAACAGGGACAGGGTGAAAAACTGTTTTTT. This encodes CASSDEQGQGEKLFF.

CDR3 nucleotide sequence: TGTGCCTGGTCGACAGGGAGAAACACCATATATTTT. Protein product: CAWSTGRNTIYF. The J gene is TRBJ1-3, the V gene TRBV30, with TRBD1 identical over 7 bases. Germline V gives CDR1 GTSNPN, CDR2 SVGIG (reference sequence). The CDR3 covers 12 residues. Losses at the gene ends were 5 bases for V and 5 bases for J; bases not matched to a gene: 3.

The chain recombines TRBV6-6 with TRBJ2-5, with 16 bases identical to TRBD2. The CDR3 runs to 16 residues. Looked up from germline, CDR1 is MNHNY and CDR2 is SVGAGI (reference sequence). Trimming took 6 bases from V and 4 from J; bases not matched to a gene: 5. CDR3 nucleotides: TGTGCCAGCAGGGAGGGACTAGCGGGGGGGATAGAGACCCAGTACTTC. This codes for CASREGLAGGIETQYF.

V usage is TRBV7-3 and J usage is TRBJ1-1; 7 nucleotides align to TRBD1. In germline, CDR1 is SGHTA, CDR2 FQGTGA. V dropped 8 bases and J dropped 1; count of bases not matched to a gene: 4. The CDR3 consists of 13 residues. CDR3 coding DNA: TGTGCCAGCCGGCAGGGGGAGAACACTGAAGCTTTCTTT. This sequence encodes CASRQGENTEAFF. The variable domain in full, with the rest retrieved from reference TRBV7-3 and TRBJ1-1, is GAGVSQTPSNKVTEKGKYVELRCDPISGHTALYWYRQSLGQGPEFLIYFQGTGAADDSGLPNDRFFAVRPEGSVSTLKIQRTERGDSAVYLCASRQGENTEAFFGQGTRLTVV.

J is TRBJ2-3 and V is TRBV9; 10 bases agree with TRBD1. The CDR3 is 18 amino acids. Germline CDR1 SGDLS, CDR2 YYNGEE. With V trimmed by 2 bases and J by 1 base, 10 bases remained unmatched. CDR3 amino acids: CASSVGTGVNVGTDTQYF. Written as DNA, the CDR3 is TGTGCCAGCAGCGTCGGGACAGGGGTTAATGTGGGCACAGATACGCAGTATTTT.

The rearrangement uses TRBV27 and TRBJ1-6, with D possibly TRBD1 on 5 matching bases. CDR3 length: 14 amino acids. Germline CDR1 MNHEY, CDR2 SMNVEV (reference sequence). With 3 bases removed from V and 6 bases from J, the gap between germline ends came to 9 bases. The DNA for the CDR3 is TGTGCCAGCAGTTTGGGACTCTCTAATTCACCCCTCCACTTT. This sequence encodes CASSLGLSNSPLHF.

V and J are TRBV7-2 and TRBJ1-3, with TRBD1 as a possible D gene (5 bases). V was clipped by 3 bases and J by 1 base, with 16 bases between them. The CDR3 sequence is 17 residues long. CDR1 and CDR2 from the germline V gene are SGHTA and FQGNSA. DNA of the CDR3: TGTGCCAGCAGCTTGGTGTTCTGGGGGGGTTCTGGAAACACCATATATTTT. This sequence encodes CASSLVFWGGSGNTIYF.

This clone was observed a single time. This sequence joins TRBV10-3 and TRBJ2-3; tentatively, D is TRBD2 (6 bases). Germline V CDR1 and CDR2: ENHRY, SYGVKD. The CDR3 extends over 21 amino acids. V was trimmed by 1 base and J by 0 bases, leaving 26 bases between them. CDR3 protein: CAISEFPFPGMRDSSTDTQYF. CDR3 nucleotides: TGTGCCATCAGTGAGTTCCCTTTCCCAGGCATGCGGGATTCTAGCACAGATACGCAGTATTTT.

The chain recombines TRBV2 with TRBJ1-4; 7 bases map to TRBD1. V was pared by 6 bases and J by 7 bases, with 8 bases of the junction left unmatched. The CDR3 covers 14 residues. From germline, CDR1 is SNHLY and CDR2 FYNNEI. The CDR3, as DNA: TGTGCCAGCAGGATAACAGGGGTTGGTGAAAAACTGTTTTTT. Residues: CASRITGVGEKLFF.